The 21 T cell receptor beta chains below were found in one sample sequenced in a study of blood T cells in healthy people across ages. A second PCR, run for roughly 7 to 12 cycles, used a sample-barcoded 5' primer plus a J-beta primer mix. TCRdb analysed the 5' RACE reads with MiXCR anew, one entry per CDR3 protein. The profile shows over a million distinct CDR3 sequences, approximately 43% of them singletons. The sequencing sample was made of blood. These receptors originate from a woman aged 18-29 years in good health.

CDR3 nucleotides: TGTGCCAGCAGTGTACCAGGGCCCTATGGCTACACCTTC. It translates to CASSVPGPYGYTF. The chain carries TRBV2 and TRBJ1-2, with TRBD1 as a possible D gene (5 bases). Per the germline V gene, CDR1 is SNHLY and CDR2 is FYNNEI. The CDR3 has 13 residues. V gave up 4 bases and J gave up 4 bases, with 10 bases separating them. Together with reference TRBV2 and TRBJ1-2, the CDR3 gives the full variable domain: EPEVTQTPSHQVTQMGQEVILRCVPISNHLYFYWYRQILGQKVEFLVSFYNNEISEKSEIFDDQFSVERPDGSNFTLKIRSTKLEDSAMYFCASSVPGPYGYTFGSGTRLTVV.

This clonotype was counted a few times. The chain joins TRBV10-3 to TRBJ1-1; D unresolved. The V end was cut by 5 bases, the J end by 1 base, with 5 bases between. Germline lookup yields CDR1 ENHRY and CDR2 SYGVKD. This CDR3 comprises 12 residues. CDR3 sequence: CAISRENTEAFF. CDR3 in DNA: TGTGCCATCAGTCGGGAGAACACTGAAGCTTTCTTT.

In this sample, this clonotype turned up a few times. The gene calls are TRBV7-2 and TRBJ2-5; D is ambiguous. CDR3 length: 14 amino acids. Per germline, CDR1 SGHTA and CDR2 FQGNSA. Trimming removed 3 bases from V and 1 base from J, with 9 bases in between. CDR3 nucleotide sequence: TGTGCCAGCAGCTTGTTACGGACCCAAGAGACCCAGTACTTC. This codes for CASSLLRTQETQYF.

There are many counts of this clonotype. The chain uses TRBV29-1 and TRBJ2-1, with D possibly being TRBD2 (6 bases). CDR1 and CDR2 from the germline V gene are SQVTM and ANQGSEA. There are 14 residues in the CDR3. Trimming cost V 2 bases and J 0 bases, with 8 bases left between them. The CDR3 loop is CSVEPGSSYNEQFF. In nucleotides, the CDR3 is TGCAGCGTTGAACCCGGGAGCTCCTACAATGAGCAGTTCTTC.

In this sample, this clonotype turned up a few times. This chain joins TRBV5-1 and TRBJ2-7; a possible D gene is TRBD2 (6 bases). Trimming took 1 base from V and 0 from J, leaving 14 bases between them. The germline gives CDR1 SGHRS, CDR2 YFSETQ. CDR3 length: 16 residues. CDR3 loop: CASSLRGGVNSYEQYF. DNA for the CDR3: TGCGCCAGCAGCTTGCGAGGCGGGGTGAACTCCTACGAGCAGTACTTC.

This clonotype was recorded a few times. The rearrangement links TRBV20-1 to TRBJ2-7; 16 nucleotides agree with TRBD2. Per the germline V gene, CDR1 is DFQATT and CDR2 is SNEGSKA (reference sequence). Trimming at V came to 4 bases and at J to 2 bases, leaving 2 bases not matched to a gene. The CDR3 covers 15 residues. CDR3 amino acids: CSATGLAGGAYEQYF. The DNA for the CDR3 is TGCAGTGCTACGGGACTAGCGGGGGGGGCCTACGAGCAGTACTTC.

This chain connects TRBV15 to TRBJ2-2; D gene uncertain. The CDR3 covers 13 residues. Germline CDR1 reads LNHNV; CDR2 reads YYDKDF (reference sequence). V was trimmed by 0 bases and J by 10 bases, leaving 9 bases between them. CDR3 loop: CATSREFGVELFF. CDR3 nucleotides: TGTGCCACCAGCAGAGAGTTTGGGGTGGAGCTGTTTTTT.

The CDR3: CASSPRTSGSNEQFF. CDR3 bases: TGTGCCAGCAGCCCACGGACTAGCGGGAGCAATGAGCAGTTCTTC. The V call is TRBV9, the J call TRBJ2-1; 13 nucleotides align to TRBD2. The CDR3 has 15 amino acids. Germline V gives CDR1 SGDLS, CDR2 YYNGEE. Unmatched junction bases numbered 4, after V lost 4 bases and J lost 6 bases.

The J gene is TRBJ1-1, the V gene TRBV20-1; tentative D call: TRBD1 (6 bases). Trimming took 1 base from V and 0 from J, leaving 12 bases between them. Germline V gene data show CDR1 as DFQATT and CDR2 as SNEGSKA (reference sequence). The CDR3 is 15 amino acids. DNA of the CDR3: TGCAGTGCTAGAGCTATCGACAGGTTGAACACTGAAGCTTTCTTT. Protein product: CSARAIDRLNTEAFF.

The chain links TRBV20-1 to TRBJ2-4, with D perhaps TRBD2 (5 bases). This CDR3 region has 14 residues. Trimming removed 3 bases from V and 1 base from J, with 10 bases in between. Germline values: CDR1 DFQATT, CDR2 SNEGSKA (reference sequence). This CDR3 reads CSASPGTAKNIQYF. The CDR3 nucleotides are TGCAGTGCTAGCCCGGGAACGGCCAAAAACATTCAGTACTTC.

The rearrangement uses TRBV6-1 and TRBJ2-4, with D tentatively TRBD1 or TRBD2 (6 bases each). The CDR3 has 18 residues. The germline V and J ends were trimmed by 7 bases and 0 bases, with 22 bases remaining between them. Germline V CDR1 and CDR2: MNHNS, SASEGT. The CDR3: CASNKDSRKGLAKNIQYF. DNA of the CDR3: TGTGCCAGCAATAAGGACAGTCGAAAGGGACTAGCCAAAAACATTCAGTACTTC.

The CDR3 DNA sequence: TGTGCCAGCACTGACCCTGGGAGGACTATATACAATGAGCAGTACTTC. It specifies CASTDPGRTIYNEQYF. J is TRBJ2-1 and V is TRBV12-3 or TRBV12-4; D might be TRBD2 (6 bases). The J call may be faulty, since TRBJ2-7 better matches the DNA end. CDR3 size: 16 residues.

This clonotype was seen at least ten times. This rearrangement joins TRBV7-8 to TRBJ1-2; D not resolved. Germline V gene lookup returns CDR1 SGHVS and CDR2 FQNEAQ. The CDR3 covers 17 residues. V was shortened by 2 bases and J by 3 bases, with 19 bases between the two germline ends. The CDR3 reads CASSLTPNSDHHYGYTF. The DNA for the CDR3 is TGTGCCAGCAGCTTAACGCCGAATTCGGACCATCACTATGGCTACACCTTC.

This clonotype has more than one count but fewer than ten. The CDR3 protein is CASSKDRGQETQYF. CDR3 nucleotide sequence: TGTGCCAGCAGTAAAGACAGGGGGCAGGAGACCCAGTACTTC. V gene TRBV2 combines with J gene TRBJ2-5; 10 bases match TRBD1. J gave up 5 bases and V 5 bases, and 5 bases lay outside the gene matches. This CDR3 is 14 amino acids long. Looked up from germline, CDR1 is SNHLY and CDR2 is FYNNEI. Together with reference TRBV2 and TRBJ2-5, the CDR3 gives the full variable domain: EPEVTQTPSHQVTQMGQEVILRCVPISNHLYFYWYRQILGQKVEFLVSFYNNEISEKSEIFDDQFSVERPDGSNFTLKIRSTKLEDSAMYFCASSKDRGQETQYFGPGTRLLVL.

The chain links TRBV29-1 to TRBJ2-4; no clear D gene. CDR3 length: 15 amino acids. Trimming left V 1 base short and J 0 bases short, with 10 bases between. Germline V gives CDR1 SQVTM, CDR2 ANQGSEA. The CDR3 nucleotides read TGCAGCGTTGAAGTAGACCGGTCAGCCAAAAACATTCAGTACTTC. This codes for CSVEVDRSAKNIQYF. The whole variable domain, remainder taken from reference TRBV29-1 and TRBJ2-4, is SAVISQKPSRDICQRGTSLTIQCQVDSQVTMMFWYRQQPGQSLTLIATANQGSEATYESGFVIDKFPISRPNLTFSTLTVSNMSPEDSSIYLCSVEVDRSAKNIQYFGAGTRLSVL.

This chain joins TRBV9 and TRBJ1-1; no clear D. Germline CDR1 is SGDLS and CDR2 is YYNGEE. V was shortened by 0 bases and J by 7 bases, with 13 bases between the two germline ends. The CDR3 has 14 amino acids. The CDR3 sequence: CASSVDPYYGEAFF. The CDR3, as DNA: TGTGCCAGCAGCGTAGATCCCTACTACGGTGAAGCTTTCTTT.

This clonotype occurred a few times. CDR3 amino acids: CASSQEGSVINSPLHF. In nucleotides, the CDR3 is TGCGCCAGCAGCCAAGAAGGGTCAGTCATAAATTCACCCCTCCACTTT. The gene calls are TRBV4-1 and TRBJ1-6; no reliable D call. Trimming took 0 bases from V and 7 from J, leaving 13 bases between them. CDR3 length: 16 residues. From germline, CDR1 is MGHRA and CDR2 YSYEKL.

With regard to this clonotype: Compared with germline, one end of the junction differs, possibly owing to a read error. The chain joins TRBV5-5 to TRBJ1-1; D is ambiguous. The CDR3 runs to 14 residues. CDR1 is SGHKS and CDR2 is YYEKEE in the germline V gene (reference sequence). The CDR3 DNA reads as TGCGCCAGCAGCGTGTGGGCAGGCTTCACTGAAGCTTTCTTT. Its translation: CASSVWAGFTEAFF.

This sequence joins TRBV20-1 and TRBJ2-5; unclear D gene. V lost 0 bases to trimming and J lost 2 bases, with 16 bases between them. CDR3 size: 16 residues. Germline values: CDR1 DFQATT, CDR2 SNEGSKA (reference sequence). This chain's CDR3 is CSARDTARHTQETQYF. DNA of the CDR3: TGCAGTGCTAGAGATACGGCCCGACACACACAAGAGACCCAGTACTTC.

The chain couples TRBV21-1 to TRBJ2-3; TRBD2, the table's D call, lacks a check against the DNA. TRBV21-1 is assigned pseudogene status. The CDR3 has 17 amino acids. The CDR3 sequence is CASSKRGSSGNTDTQYF. CDR3 in DNA: TGTGCCAGCAGCAAAAGAGGAAGTAGCGGAAACACAGATACGCAGTATTTT.

Concerning this clonotype itself: A single base separates this from a much larger clone, so it may be a read error. The chain joins TRBV4-1 to TRBJ2-1; maybe TRBD2 (6 bases). The CDR3 is made up of 14 amino acids. Germline V gene sequence: CDR1 MGHRA, CDR2 YSYEKL. Trimming removed 2 bases from V and 10 bases from J, with 15 bases in between. As DNA, the CDR3 is TGCGCCAGCAGCCAACTATGGGACTCCTACGAGCAGTTCTTC. Its translation is CASSQLWDSYEQFF.